This TCR beta chain was obtained from a study of blood T cell repertoires in COVID-19. Study as a whole: The United States, Italy and Spain were the sources of the acute and convalescent COVID-19 samples. PBMCs, B-cell-depleted T cells, or T cells were the source of the cDNA or gDNA that made up the material.

This clone has a single count. Germline V gives CDR1 MNHNS, CDR2 SASEGT. Trimming took 3 bases from V and 3 from J, leaving 11 bases between them. This CDR3 contains 14 residues. Repertoires were generated with immunoSEQ multiplex PCR, while TCRdb's copy carries only in-frame clones and drops some. Here the sample spans more than 35,000 clones, around 73% being singletons. V and J are TRBV6-1 and TRBJ1-1; a weak D match, TRBD1 (6 bases). The TCR comes from an older man with acute or convalescent COVID-19. The material sequenced was peripheral blood. The CDR3 is CASSERGGDTEAFF. Written as DNA, the CDR3 is TGTGCCAGCAGTGAGAGAGGGGGAGACACTGAAGCTTTCTTT.